These 5 T cell receptor beta chains share one sample of origin, sequenced in a study of monozygotic twins with inflammatory bowel disease. TCRdb re-called the 5' RACE reads; every CDR3 protein appears as one record, without DNA. The repertoire shows over 150,000 distinct CDR3 sequences; the top ten hold 2% to 2.5%. Sequencing was performed on blood. These receptors all stem from a human donor with ulcerative colitis or Crohn's disease, or a healthy co-twin of an affected twin (not recorded which).

The J gene is TRBJ2-7, the V gene TRBV12-3 or TRBV12-4; without DNA, the TCRdb call of TRBD2 cannot be checked. This CDR3 is built from 12 residues. The CDR3 protein is CASSRSPYEQYF.

The rearrangement joins TRBV5-1 to TRBJ2-2; TCRdb selects TRBD1, and the lack of DNA leaves this call unchecked. Looked up from germline, CDR1 is SGHRS and CDR2 is YFSETQ. The CDR3 extends over 15 amino acids. This CDR3 is CASRPLAPGTGELFF.

The rearrangement links TRBV5-1 to TRBJ2-1; TCRdb lists TRBD2, though no DNA is available to test this call. Germline V CDR1 and CDR2: SGHRS, YFSETQ. This CDR3 has 16 amino acids. CDR3 amino acids: CASSLVAGGAYNEQFF.

Considering frequency, this clonotype is medium-sized. The V and J genes are TRBV2 and TRBJ1-6; no DNA is available, so the TRBD1 call from TCRdb remains unchecked. The CDR3 is made up of 16 amino acids. CDR1 and CDR2 from the germline V gene are SNHLY and FYNNEI. CDR3 residues: CARGAGARSYNSPLHF.

The chain carries TRBV7-8 and TRBJ2-2. CDR3 length: 15 residues. In germline, CDR1 is SGHVS, CDR2 FQNEAQ. CDR3 loop: CASSKELSNTGELFF. Full variable domain (rest looked up from reference TRBV7-8 and TRBJ2-2): GAGVSQSPRYKVAKRGQDVALRCDPISGHVSLFWYQQALGQGPEFLTYFQNEAQLDKSGLPSDRFFAERPEGSVSTLKIQRTQQEDSAVYLCASSKELSNTGELFFGEGSRLTVL.